The 2 T cell receptor beta chains presented below share a single source sample, sequenced in a study of cytomegalovirus exposure and HLA in healthy donors. The primer mix had 60 Vbeta and 13 Jbeta primers. Using immunoSEQ multiplex PCR, the repertoire was profiled, and TCRdb retains in-frame clones only, with some absent. In the table there are about 120,000 clones, roughly 80% of which are singletons. Material: PBMCs. All receptors derive from a man in his forties or fifties in good health and CMV-seropositive.

The rearrangement links TRBV7-2 to TRBJ1-1; the match to TRBD1 covers 7 bases. V gave up 1 base and J gave up 6 bases; unmatched junction bases: 2. The length of the CDR3 is 13 residues. Germline CDR1 is SGHTA and CDR2 is FQGNSA. In nucleotides, the CDR3 is TGTGCCAGCAGCTTAGTAGGGGGCTCTGAAGCTTTCTTT. Its protein product is CASSLVGGSEAFF.

This clone has a handful of counts. The chain joins TRBV20-1 to TRBJ1-4; D is unresolved. The CDR3 length is 11 residues. V lost 5 bases and J lost 5, with 6 bases in between. Germline assignment: CDR1 DFQATT and CDR2 SNEGSKA (reference sequence). The CDR3 DNA sequence: TGCAGTGCTTCTCCCAATGAAAAACTGTTTTTT. It is translated as CSASPNEKLFF.